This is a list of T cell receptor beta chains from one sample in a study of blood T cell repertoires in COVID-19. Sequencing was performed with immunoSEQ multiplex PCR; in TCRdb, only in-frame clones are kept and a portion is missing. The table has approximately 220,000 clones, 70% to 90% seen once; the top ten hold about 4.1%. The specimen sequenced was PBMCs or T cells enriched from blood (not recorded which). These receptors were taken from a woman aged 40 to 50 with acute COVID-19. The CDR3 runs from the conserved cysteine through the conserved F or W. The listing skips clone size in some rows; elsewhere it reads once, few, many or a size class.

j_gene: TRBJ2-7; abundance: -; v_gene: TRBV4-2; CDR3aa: CASSPRLAASYEQYF
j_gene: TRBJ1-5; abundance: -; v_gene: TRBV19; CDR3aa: CASSIWTADLGPQHF
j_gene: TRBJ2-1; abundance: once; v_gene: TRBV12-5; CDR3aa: CASGQRTHNEQFF
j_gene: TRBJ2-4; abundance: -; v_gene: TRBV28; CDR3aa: CASTPAPAGIQYF
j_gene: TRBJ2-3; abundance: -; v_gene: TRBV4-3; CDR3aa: CASSQQPTGGSTDTQYF
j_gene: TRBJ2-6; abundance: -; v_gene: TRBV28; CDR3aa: CASSSLTGVSGANVLTF
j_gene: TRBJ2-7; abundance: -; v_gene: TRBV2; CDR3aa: CASSALLAEREQYF
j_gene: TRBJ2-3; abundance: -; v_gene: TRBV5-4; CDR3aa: CASSLGGTGSTDTQYF
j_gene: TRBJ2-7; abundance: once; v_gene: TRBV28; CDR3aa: CASSPIIVVYEQYF
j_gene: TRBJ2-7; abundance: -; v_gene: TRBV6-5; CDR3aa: CASGRDNSYEQYF
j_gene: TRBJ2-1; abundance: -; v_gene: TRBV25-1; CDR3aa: CASSRGSGTYNEQFF
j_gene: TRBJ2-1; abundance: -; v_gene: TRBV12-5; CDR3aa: CASGLVGQDEQFF
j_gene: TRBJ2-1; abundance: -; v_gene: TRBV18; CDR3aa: CLAGGSYNEQFF
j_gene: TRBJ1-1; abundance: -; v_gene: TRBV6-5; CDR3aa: CASSYEQGATLEAFF
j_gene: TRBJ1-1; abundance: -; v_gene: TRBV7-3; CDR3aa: CASSFSNNRETEAFF
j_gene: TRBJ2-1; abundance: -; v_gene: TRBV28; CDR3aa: CASSFGGRALNEQFF
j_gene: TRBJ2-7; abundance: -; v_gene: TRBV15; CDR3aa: CATSTLAGVSYEQYF
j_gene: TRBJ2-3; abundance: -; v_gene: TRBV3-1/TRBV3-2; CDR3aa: CASSQGLRSGRAFRDTQYF
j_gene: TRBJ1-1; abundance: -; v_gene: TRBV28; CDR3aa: CASSSRGLNTEAFF
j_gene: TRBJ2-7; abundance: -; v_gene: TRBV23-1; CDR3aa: CASSQHIKEQYF
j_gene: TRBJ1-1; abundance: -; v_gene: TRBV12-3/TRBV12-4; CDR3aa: CASNPQLNTEAFF
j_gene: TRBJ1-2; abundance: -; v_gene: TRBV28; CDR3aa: CASSLDSLNYGYTF
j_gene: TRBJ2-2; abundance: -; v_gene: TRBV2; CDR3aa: CASSEQGGTGELFF
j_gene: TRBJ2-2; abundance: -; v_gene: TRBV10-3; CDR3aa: CAISEFGGNTGELFF
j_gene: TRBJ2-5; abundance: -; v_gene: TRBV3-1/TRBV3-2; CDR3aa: CASSQTGRYQETQYF
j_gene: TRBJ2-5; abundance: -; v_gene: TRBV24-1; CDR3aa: CATSDSGQYQETQYF
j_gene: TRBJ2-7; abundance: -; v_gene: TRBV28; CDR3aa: CASSLPTGSYEQYF
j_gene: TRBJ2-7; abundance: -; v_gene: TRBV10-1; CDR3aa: CASSRQGEFDEQYF
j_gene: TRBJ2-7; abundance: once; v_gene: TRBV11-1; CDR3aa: CASGLRSGNSYEQYF
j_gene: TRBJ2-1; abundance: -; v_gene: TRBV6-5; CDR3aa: CASNSMNNEQFF
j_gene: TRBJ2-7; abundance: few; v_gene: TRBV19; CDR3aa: CASRDRNYEQYF
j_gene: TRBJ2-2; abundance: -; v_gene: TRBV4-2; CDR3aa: CASSLLIGAPPGLISNTGELFF
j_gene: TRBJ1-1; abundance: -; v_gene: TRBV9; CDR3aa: CASSAPAGVNTEAFF
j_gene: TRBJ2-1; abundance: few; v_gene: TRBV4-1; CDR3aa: CASSHIGSLAGEGNEQFF
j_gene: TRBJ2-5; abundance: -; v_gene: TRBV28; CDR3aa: CASSLYYRETQYF
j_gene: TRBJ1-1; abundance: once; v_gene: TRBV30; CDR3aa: CAWKTGNTEAFF
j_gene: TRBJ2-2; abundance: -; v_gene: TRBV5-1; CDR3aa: CASSLAGGNTGELFF
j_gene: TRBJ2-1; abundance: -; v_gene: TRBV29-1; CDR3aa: CSSLGGGVEQFF
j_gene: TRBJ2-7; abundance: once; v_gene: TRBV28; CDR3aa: CASTWGTSGSREQYF
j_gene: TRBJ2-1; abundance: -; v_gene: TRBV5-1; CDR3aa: CASSNSGTSNEQFF
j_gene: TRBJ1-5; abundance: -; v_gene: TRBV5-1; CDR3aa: CASSLTGAGNQPQHF
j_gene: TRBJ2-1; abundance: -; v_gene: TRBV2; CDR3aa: CASSSPTSGFDNEQFF
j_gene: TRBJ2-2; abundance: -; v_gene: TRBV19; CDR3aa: CASFPRGYTGELFF
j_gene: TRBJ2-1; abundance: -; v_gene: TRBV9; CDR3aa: CASSVAGGSYNEQFF
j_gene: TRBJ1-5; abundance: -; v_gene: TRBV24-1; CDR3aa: CATSDRGRVGPQHF
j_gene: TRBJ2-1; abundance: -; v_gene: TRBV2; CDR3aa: CASTADRANEQFF
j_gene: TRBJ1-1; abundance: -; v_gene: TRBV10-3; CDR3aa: CAIRPSTGRTEAFF
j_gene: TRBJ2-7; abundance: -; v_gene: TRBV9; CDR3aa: CASSPPTSGSSYEQYF
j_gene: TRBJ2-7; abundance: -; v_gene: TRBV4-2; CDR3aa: CASSSPSSGTYEQYF
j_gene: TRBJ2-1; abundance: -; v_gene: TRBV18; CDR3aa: CASSPAGGGNNEQFF
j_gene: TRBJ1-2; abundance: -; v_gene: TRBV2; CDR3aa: CASSQTRGYTF